These 30 T cell receptor beta chains were sequenced from one sample in a study of cytomegalovirus exposure and HLA in healthy donors. PCR primers comprised 60 Vbeta and 13 Jbeta primers. The repertoire was sequenced with immunoSEQ multiplex PCR; TCRdb's copy has only in-frame clones and lacks some. Here the sample spans about 200,000 clones, roughly 83% being singletons. The sequencing input was PBMCs. The receptors here all came from a male donor in good health and CMV-seropositive.

This chain connects TRBV7-2 to TRBJ2-3; 9 bases match TRBD2. The CDR3 is 16 amino acids. CDR1 is SGHTA, CDR2 FQGNSA, per germline. The V and J ends lost 3 bases and 2 bases, in that order; junction bases with no gene match: 6. CDR3 region: CASSFLTSGTTDTQYF. For the CDR3, the DNA is TGTGCCAGCAGCTTTCTGACTAGCGGCACCACAGATACGCAGTATTTT.

The rearrangement joins TRBV6-5 to TRBJ2-7; unclear D gene. V was shortened by 5 bases and J by 7 bases, with 15 bases between the two germline ends. Germline CDR1 and CDR2: MNHEY and SVGAGI. The CDR3 runs to 13 residues. The CDR3 DNA reads TGTGCCAGCAGTGCCCGCGAGCTGTGGGAGCAGTACTTC. The encoded protein is CASSARELWEQYF.

The chain is built from TRBV7-3 and TRBJ2-7; no clear D. Deletions cut 5 bases from V and 2 bases from J, with 19 bases between. The CDR3 runs 16 residues. Germline-derived CDR1 and CDR2 are SGHTA and FQGTGA. The CDR3 DNA is TGTGCCAGCAGCCCGAACTCGGGTGCGAACCCCTACGAGCAGTACTTC. Its protein product is CASSPNSGANPYEQYF.

This clone was seen just once. The V gene is TRBV19, the J gene TRBJ1-2; 8 nucleotides agree with TRBD1. The germline gives CDR1 LNHDA, CDR2 SQIVND (reference sequence). This CDR3 is 14 amino acids long. V lost 4 bases to trimming and J lost 7 bases; unmatched junction nucleotides: 8. The CDR3 sequence is CASSRGQGYFGYTF. CDR3 DNA: TGTGCCAGTAGTAGAGGACAGGGATACTTTGGCTACACCTTC.

The chain combines TRBV5-1 with TRBJ2-3; D gene uncertain. CDR3 length equals 12 residues. Trimming pared 4 bases from V and 5 bases from J, leaving 8 bases between. Germline V gene lookup returns CDR1 SGHRS and CDR2 YFSETQ. This chain's CDR3 is CASSLYGDTQYF. The CDR3 DNA reads as TGCGCCAGCAGCCTTTACGGAGATACGCAGTATTTT.

The chain links TRBV15 to TRBJ1-4; D remains unclear. Looked up from germline, CDR1 is LNHNV and CDR2 is YYDKDF (reference sequence). V was shortened by 1 base and J by 6 bases, with 6 bases between the two germline ends. The CDR3 is made up of 13 amino acids. The DNA for the CDR3 is TGTGCCACCAGCAGAGGGTTAGATGAAAAACTGTTTTTT. Amino acid sequence: CATSRGLDEKLFF.

CDR3 sequence (DNA): TGTGCCAGCAGTGAATACGGGTCCAGAAACGGCTACACCTTC. This encodes CASSEYGSRNGYTF. The rearrangement uses TRBV25-1 and TRBJ1-2; D not resolved. CDR3 length: 14 residues. Trimming stripped 0 bases from V and 8 bases from J, with 13 bases between. CDR1 is MGHDK, CDR2 SYGVNS, per germline.

V gene TRBV27 combines with J gene TRBJ2-1; TRBD2 might be the D (5 bases). CDR1 and CDR2 (germline): MNHEY, SMNVEV (reference sequence). V was trimmed by 7 bases and J by 5 bases, leaving 15 bases between them. CDR3 length: 14 amino acids. CDR3 in amino acids: CASKLVELHNEQFF. The CDR3 DNA follows: TGTGCCAGCAAACTAGTCGAACTGCACAATGAGCAGTTCTTC.

The sample holds a few counts of this clone. The gene calls are TRBV29-1 and TRBJ1-1; TRBD1 might be the D (5 bases). CDR1 and CDR2 (germline): SQVTM, ANQGSEA. This CDR3 has 16 amino acids. Trimming removed 3 bases from V and 0 bases from J, with 17 bases in between. The CDR3 sequence is CSVDTQGLFLNTEAFF. The CDR3 nucleotides read TGCAGCGTTGATACGCAGGGCCTCTTTTTGAACACTGAAGCTTTCTTT.

In this sample, this clone turned up a few times. V usage is TRBV28 and J usage is TRBJ1-4, with a weak D call TRBD1 (5 bases). V was shortened by 5 bases and J by 3 bases, with 13 bases between the two germline ends. This CDR3 is 15 amino acids long. CDR1 and CDR2 from the germline V gene are MDHEN and SYDVKM. CDR3 residues: CASSRPGGSNEKLFF. In DNA form, the CDR3 reads TGTGCCAGCAGTCGACCCGGGGGGTCTAATGAAAAACTGTTTTTT.

The chain joins TRBV28 to TRBJ1-1; maybe TRBD1 (5 bases). CDR1 and CDR2 from the germline V gene are MDHEN and SYDVKM. Deletions cut 6 bases from V and 2 bases from J, with 13 bases between. The CDR3 has 14 amino acids. The CDR3 region is CASSPRQHNTEAFF. The DNA for the CDR3 is TGTGCCAGCAGCCCAAGACAGCATAACACTGAAGCTTTCTTT.

The chain is built from TRBV7-7 and TRBJ2-2; tentative D call: TRBD1 (6 bases). The V and J ends lost 5 bases and 4 bases respectively, with 17 bases between them. Germline V gene sequence: CDR1 SSHAT, CDR2 FNYEAQ (reference sequence). The CDR3 is 16 residues long. The CDR3 spells CASSTHRESSTGELFF. The CDR3 DNA sequence: TGTGCCAGCAGCACCCACAGGGAGTCCAGCACCGGGGAGCTGTTTTTT.

V and J are TRBV19 and TRBJ1-1; D is uncertain. Germline assignment: CDR1 LNHDA and CDR2 SQIVND (reference sequence). The V end was cut by 2 bases, the J end by 4 bases, with 14 bases between. The CDR3 covers 15 residues. DNA for the CDR3: TGTGCCAGTAGTATATTAGGGCTGGGAGCCACTGAAGCTTTCTTT. This encodes CASSILGLGATEAFF.

This clone was counted only a few times. The rearrangement uses TRBV30 and TRBJ1-6; TRBD1 aligns across 10 bases. CDR3 size: 15 residues. Germline CDR1 is GTSNPN and CDR2 is SVGIG (reference sequence). Losses at the gene ends were 1 base for V and 10 bases for J; bases not matched to a gene: 7. The CDR3 bases are TGTGCCTGGAGTGGGGACAGGGGATTTGCGTCACCCCTCCACTTT. As protein: CAWSGDRGFASPLHF.

The chain carries TRBV9 and TRBJ1-4; possible D gene TRBD1, 6 bases. Trimming took off 3 bases at V and 0 bases at J, with 12 bases between the two ends. The CDR3 spans 16 residues. CDR1 SGDLS and CDR2 YYNGEE come from the germline V gene. CDR3 residues: CASSARQGTTNEKLFF. The CDR3 nucleotides are TGTGCCAGCAGCGCACGGCAGGGGACAACTAATGAAAAACTGTTTTTT.

This sequence joins TRBV5-6 and TRBJ2-3; TRBD1 agrees at 7 bases. Germline assignment: CDR1 SGHDT and CDR2 YYEEEE. V dropped 3 bases and J dropped 0; count of bases not matched to a gene: 13. The CDR3 spans 18 residues. This CDR3 reads CASSSPGQIFTSTDTQYF. DNA for the CDR3: TGTGCCAGCAGCTCCCCGGGACAGATATTCACTAGCACAGATACGCAGTATTTT.

The rearrangement uses TRBV6-1 and TRBJ2-7, with 7 bases that match TRBD1. V shed 5 bases and J 5 bases; nucleotides not matched to a gene: 12. This CDR3 spans 15 amino acids. The germline V gene encodes CDR1 MNHNS and CDR2 SASEGT. CDR3 loop: CASSRGGRGTNEQYF. The CDR3 nucleotides are TGTGCCAGCAGTCGAGGGGGCAGGGGGACCAACGAGCAGTACTTC.

The chain uses TRBV30 and TRBJ2-5; 7 bases line up with TRBD2. The V segment lost 5 bases and the J segment 1 base; nucleotides outside the gene matches: 7. The CDR3 extends over 14 amino acids. CDR1 and CDR2 (germline): GTSNPN, SVGIG (reference sequence). The CDR3 DNA is TGTGCCTGGCAACGGGGGGTCCCCCAAGAGACCCAGTACTTC. Translating gives CAWQRGVPQETQYF.

The chain combines TRBV4-3 with TRBJ2-3, with D possibly being TRBD2 (6 bases). Trimming removed 4 bases at V and 4 bases at J, with 9 bases between. Germline CDR1 and CDR2: LGHNA and YSLEER. This CDR3 is built from 13 residues. The chain's CDR3 is CASSLAGSDTQYF. The CDR3 bases are TGCGCCAGCAGCCTTGCGGGATCAGATACGCAGTATTTT.

This rearrangement joins TRBV5-1 to TRBJ2-7; 12 bases agree with TRBD1. V gave up 4 bases and J gave up 4 bases; unmatched junction bases: 6. The CDR3 is made up of 15 amino acids. Germline V gives CDR1 SGHRS, CDR2 YFSETQ. The CDR3 reads CASSPGTGGKYEQYF. The DNA for the CDR3 is TGCGCCAGCAGCCCCGGGACAGGGGGCAAGTACGAGCAGTACTTC.

The chain's CDR3 is CASSYTSTGDTEAFF. DNA for the CDR3: TGCGCCAGCAGCTATACCTCTACAGGGGACACTGAAGCTTTCTTT. The chain couples TRBV5-1 to TRBJ1-1, with 7 bases lining up with TRBD1. V gave up 3 bases and J gave up 3 bases; unmatched junction bases: 8. CDR3 length equals 15 residues. Germline V gene sequence: CDR1 SGHRS, CDR2 YFSETQ.

The chain employs TRBV7-8 and TRBJ1-1; 8 bases align to TRBD1. V lost 5 bases and J lost 1; bases outside the gene matches: 3. CDR1 SGHVS and CDR2 FQNEAQ come from the germline V gene. The CDR3 extends over 14 amino acids. The CDR3 here is CASSLGQANTEAFF. The CDR3 DNA sequence: TGTGCCAGCAGCCTGGGACAGGCGAACACTGAAGCTTTCTTT.

The chain combines TRBV5-1 with TRBJ2-7; D might be TRBD2 (5 bases). Trimming took off 0 bases at V and 6 bases at J, with 16 bases between the two ends. This CDR3 spans 15 amino acids. Germline V gives CDR1 SGHRS, CDR2 YFSETQ. CDR3 region: CASSLAGDSRGEQYF. CDR3 coding DNA: TGCGCCAGCAGCTTGGCCGGTGATTCCCGGGGCGAGCAGTACTTC. Combining the CDR3 with reference TRBV5-1 and TRBJ2-7 gives the whole variable domain KAGVTQTPRYLIKTRGQQVTLSCSPISGHRSVSWYQQTPGQGLQFLFEYFSETQRNKGNFPGRFSGRQFSNSRSEMNVSTLELGDSALYLCASSLAGDSRGEQYFGPGTRLTVT.

The chain joins TRBV19 to TRBJ1-5; TRBD1 aligns across 9 bases. Unmatched junction bases numbered 5, after V lost 6 bases and J lost 2 bases. This CDR3 contains 15 residues. Germline lookup yields CDR1 LNHDA and CDR2 SQIVND (reference sequence). The CDR3 loop is CASRRDREGNQPQHF. The CDR3 coding sequence is TGTGCCAGTAGACGGGACAGGGAGGGCAATCAGCCCCAGCATTTT.

The chain has TRBV5-1 and TRBJ2-5; TRBD2 matches at 8 bases. There are 15 residues in the CDR3. V dropped 1 base and J dropped 5; count of bases not matched to a gene: 7. The germline V gene has CDR1 SGHRS and CDR2 YFSETQ. The CDR3 DNA reads TGCGCCAGCAGCTTGAATTCGGGAGGGGGGGAGACCCAGTACTTC. The encoded protein is CASSLNSGGGETQYF. Supplemented by reference TRBV5-1 and TRBJ2-5, the full variable domain reads KAGVTQTPRYLIKTRGQQVTLSCSPISGHRSVSWYQQTPGQGLQFLFEYFSETQRNKGNFPGRFSGRQFSNSRSEMNVSTLELGDSALYLCASSLNSGGGETQYFGPGTRLLVL.

V gene TRBV27 combines with J gene TRBJ2-3, with 9 bases aligning to TRBD1. The CDR3 is made up of 19 amino acids. V was clipped by 8 bases and J by 4 bases; unmatched bases: 22. The germline V gene has CDR1 MNHEY and CDR2 SMNVEV (reference sequence). The CDR3 here is CASYTTGTGKFGVADTQYF. The CDR3 DNA sequence: TGTGCCAGCTATACTACCGGGACAGGGAAGTTTGGAGTCGCAGATACGCAGTATTTT.

The V and J genes are TRBV7-2 and TRBJ1-1, with 7 bases that match TRBD1. V lost 4 bases, J lost 0 bases, and 2 bases stayed unmatched. The germline V gene has CDR1 SGHTA and CDR2 FQGNSA. This CDR3 has 14 residues. This CDR3 reads CASSYDRVNTEAFF. The CDR3 DNA is TGTGCCAGCAGCTATGACAGGGTGAACACTGAAGCTTTCTTT.

V and J are TRBV6-1 and TRBJ1-2; weak D call: TRBD1 (6 bases). CDR1 and CDR2 from the germline V gene are MNHNS and SASEGT. The CDR3 contains 14 residues. V was trimmed by 10 bases and J by 1 base, leaving 16 bases between them. In DNA, the CDR3 is TGTGCCACCTTTAAGGGGGGGCTTAACTATGGCTACACCTTC. The encoded protein is CATFKGGLNYGYTF.

The gene calls are TRBV7-9 and TRBJ1-5; 7 bases match TRBD1. Looked up from germline, CDR1 is SEHNR and CDR2 is FQNEAQ (reference sequence). The CDR3 is 18 residues long. J gave up 1 base and V 1 base, and 10 bases lay outside the gene matches. The CDR3 region has the DNA TGTGCCAGCAGCTTAGGGGACAGCGCAGAGGGAAGCAATCAGCCCCAGCATTTT. It specifies CASSLGDSAEGSNQPQHF.

This chain joins TRBV30 and TRBJ1-4; 9 nucleotides match TRBD1. The germline CDR1 and CDR2 sequences are GTSNPN and SVGIG (reference sequence). Unmatched junction bases numbered 10, after V lost 0 bases and J lost 11 bases. The CDR3 consists of 15 residues. The CDR3 is CAWSVRTGQGQKLFF. CDR3 DNA sequence: TGTGCCTGGAGTGTACGGACGGGACAGGGCCAGAAACTGTTTTTT.